These 32 T cell receptor beta chains were all obtained from the same sample, sequenced in a study of response to subunit inactivated influenza vaccine. Each CDR3 protein is one row after TCRdb ran MiXCR on the RT-PCR reads. Of some 800,000 distinct CDR3 sequences listed, about 20% are singletons. This sample comprised PBMCs from blood, obtained 4 to 6 days after vaccination. These receptors were obtained from a man between 50 and 59 years old who received an inactivated influenza vaccine.

This clonotype was counted a few times. The chain uses TRBV7-2 and TRBJ1-2; 7 nucleotides match TRBD1. This CDR3 comprises 14 residues. The germline V gene has CDR1 SGHTA and CDR2 FQGNSA. The trim removed 3 bases at V and 3 bases at J, leaving 4 bases unmatched. CDR3 DNA: TGTGCCAGCAGCTTCAGGGGGGAACACTATGGCTACACCTTC. Protein: CASSFRGEHYGYTF.

The rearrangement links TRBV6-1 to TRBJ2-2; D unresolved. Trimming shortened V by 8 bases and J by 2 bases, and 9 bases separated the two germline ends. The CDR3 has 13 amino acids. Germline loops: CDR1 MNHNS, CDR2 SASEGT. DNA of the CDR3: TGTGCCAGCCCAGACACAAACACCGGGGAGCTGTTTTTT. Protein: CASPDTNTGELFF.

CDR3 amino acids: CATREGTEAFF. The DNA for the CDR3 is TGTGCCACCCGAGAGGGCACTGAAGCTTTCTTT. The rearrangement joins TRBV24-1 to TRBJ1-1, with D uncertain. The CDR3 consists of 11 residues. With 9 bases removed from V and 4 bases from J, the gap between germline ends came to 8 bases. Germline V gives CDR1 KGHDR, CDR2 SFDVKD.

This clonotype has more than one count but fewer than ten. This chain joins TRBV5-1 and TRBJ2-3; perhaps TRBD2 as D (6 bases). This CDR3 has 15 residues. CDR1 is SGHRS and CDR2 is YFSETQ in the germline V gene. V gave up 0 bases and J gave up 1 base, with 9 bases separating them. CDR3 region: CASSLATGGTDTQYF. Written as DNA, the CDR3 is TGCGCCAGCAGCTTGGCCACGGGGGGCACAGATACGCAGTATTTT.

This chain joins TRBV10-3 and TRBJ2-6; D remains unclear. V dropped 8 bases and J dropped 0 bases, with 5 bases sitting between them. The CDR3 contains 13 residues. The V gene's germline CDR1 is ENHRY and CDR2 SYGVKD. The CDR3 sequence: CAIGSSGANVLTF. CDR3 DNA: TGTGCCATCGGCAGCTCTGGGGCCAACGTCCTGACTTTC.

This chain connects TRBV28 to TRBJ2-1; possible D gene TRBD1, 6 bases. Germline loops: CDR1 MDHEN, CDR2 SYDVKM. The CDR3 loop spans 14 amino acids. With 8 bases removed from V and 4 bases from J, the gap between germline ends came to 15 bases. The DNA for the CDR3 is TGTGCCAGCTCACAGGGATTTATATACAATGAGCAGTTCTTC. Protein sequence: CASSQGFIYNEQFF.

This clonotype occurred a few times. The CDR3 sequence is CASSPPTSGGSYEQYF. The CDR3 region has the DNA TGTGCCAGCAGCCCACCAACTAGCGGGGGTTCCTACGAGCAGTACTTC. This rearrangement joins TRBV13 to TRBJ2-7; TRBD2 matches 11 bases. CDR3 length equals 16 residues. CDR1 is PRHDT, CDR2 FYEKMQ, per germline (reference sequence). V shed 5 bases and J 1 base; nucleotides not matched to a gene: 7. Full variable domain (outside the CDR3, taken from reference TRBV13 and TRBJ2-7): AAGVIQSPRHLIKEKRETATLKCYPIPRHDTVYWYQQGPGQDPQFLISFYEKMQSDKGSIPDRFSAQQFSDYHSELNMSSLELGDSALYFCASSPPTSGGSYEQYFGPGTRLTVT.

Here the CDR3 reads CSASGAGNTDTQYF. The CDR3, as DNA: TGCAGTGCTAGTGGTGCAGGGAACACAGATACGCAGTATTTT. The chain has TRBV20-1 and TRBJ2-3, with a tentative D call TRBD1 (5 bases). Germline V gives CDR1 DFQATT, CDR2 SNEGSKA (reference sequence). V lost 3 bases to trimming and J lost 2 bases, with 12 bases between them. The CDR3 runs 14 residues.

This clonotype has only a few counts. V gene TRBV20-1 combines with J gene TRBJ2-1, with 7 positions matching TRBD2. Germline loops: CDR1 DFQATT, CDR2 SNEGSKA (reference sequence). Trimming at V came to 6 bases and at J to 7 bases, leaving 15 bases not matched to a gene. The CDR3 extends over 15 amino acids. The CDR3 DNA follows: TGCAGTGCCAGACTGCCTAGCGGTCGGCGTAATGAGCAGTTCTTC. This gives the protein CSARLPSGRRNEQFF.

The chain recombines TRBV4-1 with TRBJ2-7; 11 positions match TRBD1. The CDR3 has 14 residues. V shed 3 bases, J shed 7 bases, and the junction held 5 bases outside the gene matches. Germline lookup yields CDR1 MGHRA and CDR2 YSYEKL. The CDR3 loop reads CASSQGQGVEEQYF. DNA for the CDR3: TGCGCCAGCAGCCAGGGACAGGGGGTGGAGGAGCAGTACTTC.

This clonotype appeared a few times. V is TRBV16 and J is TRBJ2-7, with 7 bases aligning to TRBD2. Germline CDR1 KGHSY, CDR2 FQNENV. J lost 2 bases, V lost 2 bases, and 3 bases had no gene match. There are 14 residues in the CDR3. DNA for the CDR3: TGTGCCAGCAGCCAACCTAGCGGAACCTACGAGCAGTACTTC. Its protein product is CASSQPSGTYEQYF. Complete variable domain (other parts from reference TRBV16 and TRBJ2-7): GEEVAQTPKHLVRGEGQKAKLYCAPIKGHSYVFWYQQVLKNEFKFLISFQNENVFDETGMPKERFSAKCLPNSPCSLEIQATKLEDSAVYFCASSQPSGTYEQYFGPGTRLTVT.

This clonotype was picked up a small number of times. The chain is built from TRBV5-1 and TRBJ1-3; D is undetermined. This CDR3 is 15 amino acids long. CDR1 is SGHRS, CDR2 YFSETQ, per germline. The V end was cut by 0 bases, the J end by 2 bases, with 9 bases between. CDR3 in DNA: TGCGCCAGCAGCTTGGAAGCGATCCCTGGAAACACCATATATTTT. Translation: CASSLEAIPGNTIYF.

This rearrangement joins TRBV6-4 to TRBJ2-6; 10 bases fit TRBD2. The trim removed 5 bases at V and 0 bases at J, leaving 7 bases unmatched. CDR3 length: 18 residues. Germline V CDR1 and CDR2: MRHNA, SNTAGT. CDR3 in amino acids: CASSLSSGGRSGANVLTF. The CDR3 nucleotides are TGTGCCAGCAGTTTATCTAGCGGGGGCCGCTCTGGGGCCAACGTCCTGACTTTC.

Only a few counts were recorded for this clonotype. The rearrangement uses TRBV7-2 and TRBJ2-7; TRBD2 matches 11 bases. V gave up 2 bases and J gave up 5 bases; unmatched junction bases: 5. The CDR3 is 15 amino acids. From germline, CDR1 is SGHTA and CDR2 FQGNSA. This CDR3 is CASSLLTSGGHEQYF. The CDR3 nucleotides read TGTGCCAGCAGCTTATTAACTAGCGGGGGCCACGAGCAGTACTTC.

J is TRBJ1-3 and V is TRBV7-2; 9 nucleotides align to TRBD1. This CDR3 is built from 16 residues. The V gene's germline CDR1 is SGHTA and CDR2 FQGNSA. Unmatched junction bases numbered 5, after V lost 5 bases and J lost 0 bases. The CDR3 nucleotides are TGTGCCAGCAGCCGGACAGGGGCTATCTCTGGAAACACCATATATTTT. This codes for CASSRTGAISGNTIYF. The full variable domain, rest sourced from reference TRBV7-2 and TRBJ1-3, is GAGVSQSPSNKVTEKGKDVELRCDPISGHTALYWYRQSLGQGLEFLIYFQGNSAPDKSGLPSDRFSAERTGGSVSTLTIQRTQQEDSAVYLCASSRTGAISGNTIYFGEGSWLTVV.

This clonotype showed up many times. The rearrangement joins TRBV20-1 to TRBJ2-1, with TRBD1 matching over 8 bases. The CDR3 is 15 amino acids. Germline values: CDR1 DFQATT, CDR2 SNEGSKA (reference sequence). Unmatched junction bases numbered 7, after V lost 3 bases and J lost 3 bases. The CDR3 protein is CSARTRQGYYNEQFF. Here the CDR3 DNA reads TGCAGTGCTAGGACGCGACAGGGGTACTACAATGAGCAGTTCTTC.

V usage is TRBV5-1 and J usage is TRBJ2-7; 9 bases map to TRBD2. V shed 0 bases, J shed 6 bases, and the junction held 7 bases outside the gene matches. Germline CDR1 reads SGHRS; CDR2 reads YFSETQ. The CDR3 runs to 15 residues. In DNA, the CDR3 is TGCGCCAGCAGCTTGGCGGTAGCGGGGGCGGTCGAGCAGTACTTC. Its protein is CASSLAVAGAVEQYF.

The chain couples TRBV5-1 to TRBJ1-3, with D perhaps matching TRBD1 (5 bases). The CDR3 has 15 residues. The V end lost 0 bases, the J end lost 4 bases, and 11 bases lay between the germline ends. Germline V gene sequence: CDR1 SGHRS, CDR2 YFSETQ. CDR3 coding DNA: TGCGCCAGCAGCTTGGCGGCAGGGAACGGAAACACCATATATTTT. This sequence encodes CASSLAAGNGNTIYF. Together with reference TRBV5-1 and TRBJ1-3, the CDR3 gives the full variable domain: KAGVTQTPRYLIKTRGQQVTLSCSPISGHRSVSWYQQTPGQGLQFLFEYFSETQRNKGNFPGRFSGRQFSNSRSEMNVSTLELGDSALYLCASSLAAGNGNTIYFGEGSWLTVV.

The chain recombines TRBV5-6 with TRBJ2-5, with a tentative D call TRBD1 (5 bases). This CDR3 contains 14 residues. Trimming left V 3 bases short and J 4 bases short, with 13 bases between. CDR1 is SGHDT and CDR2 is YYEEEE in the germline V gene. CDR3 sequence: CASSSVRGIETQYF. The CDR3 bases are TGTGCCAGCAGCTCCGTTAGGGGAATAGAGACCCAGTACTTC. The variable domain in full, completed from reference TRBV5-6 and TRBJ2-5, reads DAGVTQSPTHLIKTRGQQVTLRCSPKSGHDTVSWYQQALGQGPQFIFQYYEEEERQRGNFPDRFSGHQFPNYSSELNVNALLLGDSALYLCASSSVRGIETQYFGPGTRLLVL.

This clonotype was seen more than once but under ten times. The V gene is TRBV7-2, the J gene TRBJ2-3, with 10 positions matching TRBD2. V dropped 1 base and J dropped 12; count of bases not matched to a gene: 13. Germline V CDR1 and CDR2: SGHTA, FQGNSA. The CDR3 runs 16 residues. The DNA of the CDR3 is TGTGCCAGCAGCTTAGAGCGGGGGGGCCTAATCTCATCTCAGTATTTT. Amino acids: CASSLERGGLISSQYF.

This clonotype was observed a few times. J is TRBJ1-5 and V is TRBV4-2, with D uncertain. Per the germline V gene, CDR1 is LGHNA and CDR2 is YNFKEQ. There are 14 residues in the CDR3. V gave up 0 bases and J gave up 2 bases, with 5 bases separating them. The CDR3 DNA follows: TGTGCCAGCAGCCAAGAGTGGGGCAATCAGCCCCAGCATTTT. Its translation is CASSQEWGNQPQHF.

This clonotype was counted at least ten times. The rearrangement links TRBV6-2 or TRBV6-3 to TRBJ2-4; 12 nucleotides agree with TRBD2. The V and J ends lost 1 base and 0 bases, in that order; junction bases with no gene match: 10. Germline values: CDR1 MNHEY, CDR2 SVGEGT. The CDR3 is made up of 20 amino acids. The chain's CDR3 is CASSYWIQTSGRRAKNIQYF. The DNA of the CDR3 is TGTGCCAGCAGTTACTGGATCCAGACTAGCGGGAGAAGAGCCAAAAACATTCAGTACTTC.

The chain couples TRBV28 to TRBJ2-7; 7 bases are shared with TRBD1. Germline V CDR1 and CDR2: MDHEN, SYDVKM. The CDR3 is 14 amino acids. Trimming cost V 6 bases and J 2 bases; bases outside gene matches: 7. The CDR3 bases are TGTGCCAGCAGGCCGGGACAGAAGACCTACGAGCAGTACTTC. This gives the protein CASRPGQKTYEQYF.

This clonotype has only a few counts. This chain uses TRBV20-1 with TRBJ2-7, with D possibly TRBD1 on 6 matching bases. Germline-derived CDR1 and CDR2 are DFQATT and SNEGSKA (reference sequence). The CDR3 has 12 residues. The V gene lost 2 bases and the J gene lost 5 bases, with 10 bases spanning the gap. In DNA, the CDR3 is TGCAGTGCTAGAAACAGGGTCAACGAGCAGTACTTC. This codes for CSARNRVNEQYF.

CDR3: CASSFFGGEKLFF. The CDR3, as DNA: TGTGCCAGCAGCTTCTTTGGAGGGGAAAAACTGTTTTTT. The rearrangement uses TRBV7-9 and TRBJ1-4; D is ambiguous. The CDR3 contains 13 residues. The germline gives CDR1 SEHNR, CDR2 FQNEAQ (reference sequence). Trimming stripped 3 bases from V and 8 bases from J, with 10 bases between.

The chain has TRBV10-3 and TRBJ1-5; the match to TRBD1 covers 8 bases. With V trimmed by 8 bases and J by 4 bases, 4 bases remained unmatched. There are 13 residues in the CDR3. CDR1 and CDR2 from the germline V gene are ENHRY and SYGVKD. The CDR3 here is CAIGQGENQPQHF. The CDR3 DNA is TGTGCCATCGGACAGGGAGAAAATCAGCCCCAGCATTTT.

This clonotype has just a few counts. The chain couples TRBV20-1 to TRBJ2-7; D is unresolved. The CDR3 spans 11 residues. The ends were cut back, 6 bases at V and 0 bases at J, with 6 bases in the middle. Germline loops: CDR1 DFQATT, CDR2 SNEGSKA (reference sequence). This chain's CDR3 is CSAVSSYEQYF. CDR3 DNA: TGCAGTGCGGTCAGCTCCTACGAGCAGTACTTC.

This clonotype was detected a few times. The chain links TRBV24-1 to TRBJ2-3; 10 nucleotides align to TRBD1. The CDR3 sequence is 14 residues long. Germline CDR1 is KGHDR and CDR2 is SFDVKD. V lost 8 bases, J lost 5 bases, and 6 bases stayed unmatched. The CDR3 DNA reads TGTGCCACCACCGCGGACAGGGGGGGAGATACGCAGTATTTT. Translating it yields CATTADRGGDTQYF.

The chain is built from TRBV7-2 and TRBJ1-6; 9 nucleotides match TRBD1. CDR3 length: 15 amino acids. Germline trimming cut 3 bases from V and 7 bases from J; bases unmatched to any gene: 4. The V gene's germline CDR1 is SGHTA and CDR2 FQGNSA. This CDR3 reads CASSLLDRGNSPLHF. CDR3 nucleotides: TGTGCCAGCAGCTTGCTCGACAGGGGGAATTCACCCCTCCACTTT.

The table lists this clonotype with many counts. This sequence joins TRBV20-1 and TRBJ1-3; tentative D call: TRBD1 (6 bases). The germline V gene has CDR1 DFQATT and CDR2 SNEGSKA (reference sequence). V shed 1 base and J shed 0 bases, with 13 bases lying between them. This CDR3 contains 16 residues. The CDR3: CSARVTGMNSGNTIYF. CDR3 DNA: TGCAGTGCTAGAGTAACAGGGATGAACTCTGGAAACACCATATATTTT.

This clonotype has a count of ten or more. The genes are TRBV7-9 and TRBJ2-1, with D unresolved. The CDR3 extends over 15 amino acids. Germline V lookup: CDR1 SEHNR, CDR2 FQNEAQ (reference sequence). Trimming stripped 1 base from V and 2 bases from J, with 9 bases between. CDR3 sequence reads: CASSLGGGTYNEQFF. CDR3 in DNA: TGTGCCAGCAGCTTAGGCGGCGGAACCTACAATGAGCAGTTCTTC.

Written as DNA, the CDR3 is TGTGCCAGCAGCTTGGGGTGGACTAGCGGGAGGTATGGGGAGACCCAGTACTTC. Protein sequence: CASSLGWTSGRYGETQYF. The chain has TRBV5-6 and TRBJ2-5; 14 bases fit TRBD2. The junction had 9 bases not matched to a gene; V was cut back by 0 bases and J by 5 bases. Looked up from germline, CDR1 is SGHDT and CDR2 is YYEEEE. This CDR3 comprises 18 residues. The whole variable domain, filled in from reference TRBV5-6 and TRBJ2-5, reads DAGVTQSPTHLIKTRGQQVTLRCSPKSGHDTVSWYQQALGQGPQFIFQYYEEEERQRGNFPDRFSGHQFPNYSSELNVNALLLGDSALYLCASSLGWTSGRYGETQYFGPGTRLLVL.